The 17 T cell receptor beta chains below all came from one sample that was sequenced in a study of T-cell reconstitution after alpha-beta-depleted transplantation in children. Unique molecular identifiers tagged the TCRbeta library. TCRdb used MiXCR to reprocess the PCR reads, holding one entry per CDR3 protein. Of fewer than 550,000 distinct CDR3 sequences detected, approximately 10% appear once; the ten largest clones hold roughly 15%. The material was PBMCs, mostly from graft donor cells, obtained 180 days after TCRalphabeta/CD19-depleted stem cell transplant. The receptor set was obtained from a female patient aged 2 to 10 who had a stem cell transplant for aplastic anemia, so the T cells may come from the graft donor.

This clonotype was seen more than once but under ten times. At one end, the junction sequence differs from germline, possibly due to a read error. This CDR3 is CASSLIGAGPNVLTF. As DNA, the CDR3 is TGTGCCAGCAGTTTAATAGGGGCTGGGCCCAACGTCCTGACTTTC. The chain carries TRBV28 and TRBJ2-6; TRBD1 is a possible D gene (5 bases). The CDR3 spans 15 residues. The germline CDR1 and CDR2 sequences are MDHEN and SYDVKM.

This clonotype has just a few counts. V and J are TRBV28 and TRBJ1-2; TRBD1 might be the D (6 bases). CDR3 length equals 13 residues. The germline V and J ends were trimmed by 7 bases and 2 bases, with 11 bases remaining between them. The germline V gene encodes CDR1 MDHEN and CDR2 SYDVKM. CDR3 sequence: CASISGENYGYTF. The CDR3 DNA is TGTGCCAGCATTTCAGGGGAAAACTATGGCTACACCTTC.

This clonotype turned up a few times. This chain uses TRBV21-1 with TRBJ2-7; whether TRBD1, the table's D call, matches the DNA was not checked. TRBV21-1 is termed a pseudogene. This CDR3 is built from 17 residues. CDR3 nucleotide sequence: TGTGCCAGCAACCTTGAGGAGGGGACAGGGTTGACCTACGAGCAGTACGTC. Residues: CASNLEEGTGLTYEQYV.

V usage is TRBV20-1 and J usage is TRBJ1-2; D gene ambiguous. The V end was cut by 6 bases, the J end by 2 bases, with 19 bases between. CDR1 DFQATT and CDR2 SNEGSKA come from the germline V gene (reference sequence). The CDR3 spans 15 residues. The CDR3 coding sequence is TGCAGTGCCACGGGATCCACGGAACAAAACTATGGCTACACCTTC. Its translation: CSATGSTEQNYGYTF.

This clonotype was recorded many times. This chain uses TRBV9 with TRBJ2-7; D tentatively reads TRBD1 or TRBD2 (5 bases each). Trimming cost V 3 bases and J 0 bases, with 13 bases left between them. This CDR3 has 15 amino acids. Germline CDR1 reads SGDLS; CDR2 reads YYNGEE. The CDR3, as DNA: TGTGCCAGCAGCGGGGGGACGGCGAGCTCCTACGAGCAGTACTTC. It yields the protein CASSGGTASSYEQYF.

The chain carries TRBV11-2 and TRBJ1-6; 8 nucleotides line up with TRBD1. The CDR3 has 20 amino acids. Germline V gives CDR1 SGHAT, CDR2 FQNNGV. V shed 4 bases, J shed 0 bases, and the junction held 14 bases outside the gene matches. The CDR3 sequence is CASSSRQGKPLSSYNSPLHF. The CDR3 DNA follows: TGTGCCAGCAGCTCCCGACAGGGGAAGCCCCTGAGCTCCTATAATTCACCCCTCCACTTT.

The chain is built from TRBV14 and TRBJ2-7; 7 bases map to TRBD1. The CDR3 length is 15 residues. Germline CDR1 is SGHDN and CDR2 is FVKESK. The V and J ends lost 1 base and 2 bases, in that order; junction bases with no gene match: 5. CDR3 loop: CASSQVETGPYEQYF. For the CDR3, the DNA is TGTGCCAGCAGCCAAGTAGAGACAGGGCCCTACGAGCAGTACTTC.

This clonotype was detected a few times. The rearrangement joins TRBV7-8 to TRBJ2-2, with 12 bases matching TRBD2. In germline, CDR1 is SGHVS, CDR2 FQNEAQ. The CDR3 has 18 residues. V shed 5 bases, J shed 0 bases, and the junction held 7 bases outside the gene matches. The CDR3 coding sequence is TGTGCCAGCAGCCCCCCGGGACTAGCGGGCTCGAACACCGGGGAGCTGTTTTTT. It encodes CASSPPGLAGSNTGELFF.

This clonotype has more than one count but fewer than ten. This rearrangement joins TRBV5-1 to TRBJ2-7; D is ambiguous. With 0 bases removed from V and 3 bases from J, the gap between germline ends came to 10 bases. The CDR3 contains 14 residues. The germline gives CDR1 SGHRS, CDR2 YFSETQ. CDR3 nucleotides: TGCGCCAGCAGCTTGGTTCCAGGAATCTACGAGCAGTACTTC. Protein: CASSLVPGIYEQYF.

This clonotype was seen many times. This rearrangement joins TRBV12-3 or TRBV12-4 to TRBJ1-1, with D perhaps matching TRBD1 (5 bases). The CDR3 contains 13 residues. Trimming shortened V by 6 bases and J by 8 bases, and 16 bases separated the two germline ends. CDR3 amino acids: CASRPTGEGEAFF. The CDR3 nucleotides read TGTGCCAGCAGGCCGACTGGAGAGGGGGAAGCTTTCTTT.

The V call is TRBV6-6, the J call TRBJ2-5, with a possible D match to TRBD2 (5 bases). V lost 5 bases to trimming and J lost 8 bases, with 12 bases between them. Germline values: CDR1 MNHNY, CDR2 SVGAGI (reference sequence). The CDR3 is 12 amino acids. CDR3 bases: TGTGCCAGCAGTAACCAACTAGTAACCCAGTACTTC. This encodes CASSNQLVTQYF.

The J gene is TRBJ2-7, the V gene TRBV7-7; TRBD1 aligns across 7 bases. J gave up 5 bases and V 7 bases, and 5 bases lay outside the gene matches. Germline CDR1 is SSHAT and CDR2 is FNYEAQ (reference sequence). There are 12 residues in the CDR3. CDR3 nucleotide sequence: TGTGCCAGCAACCTAACAGGGGACGAGCAGTACGTC. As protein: CASNLTGDEQYV.

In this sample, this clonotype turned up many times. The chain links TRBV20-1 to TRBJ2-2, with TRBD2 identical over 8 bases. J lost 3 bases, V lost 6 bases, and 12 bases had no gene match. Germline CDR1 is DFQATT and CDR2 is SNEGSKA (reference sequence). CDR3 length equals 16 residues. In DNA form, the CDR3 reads TGCAGTGCCCTCCCCATCGGGAGGGAGTACACCGGGGAGCTGTTTTTT. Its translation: CSALPIGREYTGELFF.

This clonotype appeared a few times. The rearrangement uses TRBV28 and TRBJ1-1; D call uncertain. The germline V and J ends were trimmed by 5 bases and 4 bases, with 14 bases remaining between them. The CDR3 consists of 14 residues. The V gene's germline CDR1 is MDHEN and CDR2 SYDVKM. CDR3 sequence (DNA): TGTGCCAGCAGTCCACCCGAGGACCTCACTGAAGCTTTCTTT. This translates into CASSPPEDLTEAFF.

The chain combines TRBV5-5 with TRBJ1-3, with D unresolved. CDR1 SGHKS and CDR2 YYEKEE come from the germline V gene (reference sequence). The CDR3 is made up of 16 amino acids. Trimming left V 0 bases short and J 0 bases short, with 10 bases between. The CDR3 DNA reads TGTGCCAGCAGCTTGGTGGACGCCAGCTCTGGAAACACCATATATTTT. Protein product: CASSLVDASSGNTIYF.

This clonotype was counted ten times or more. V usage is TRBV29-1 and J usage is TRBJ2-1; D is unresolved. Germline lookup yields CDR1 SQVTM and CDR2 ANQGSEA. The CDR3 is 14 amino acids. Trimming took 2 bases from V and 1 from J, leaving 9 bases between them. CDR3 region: CSVELLRSYNEQFF. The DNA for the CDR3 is TGCAGCGTTGAACTGTTGAGGTCCTACAATGAGCAGTTCTTC.

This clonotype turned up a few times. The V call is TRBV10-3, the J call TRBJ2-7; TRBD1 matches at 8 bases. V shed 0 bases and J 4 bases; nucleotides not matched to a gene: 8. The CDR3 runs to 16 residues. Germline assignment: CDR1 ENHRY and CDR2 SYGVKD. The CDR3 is CAISESTTGANYEQYF. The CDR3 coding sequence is TGTGCCATCAGTGAGTCGACGACAGGGGCCAATTACGAGCAGTACTTC.